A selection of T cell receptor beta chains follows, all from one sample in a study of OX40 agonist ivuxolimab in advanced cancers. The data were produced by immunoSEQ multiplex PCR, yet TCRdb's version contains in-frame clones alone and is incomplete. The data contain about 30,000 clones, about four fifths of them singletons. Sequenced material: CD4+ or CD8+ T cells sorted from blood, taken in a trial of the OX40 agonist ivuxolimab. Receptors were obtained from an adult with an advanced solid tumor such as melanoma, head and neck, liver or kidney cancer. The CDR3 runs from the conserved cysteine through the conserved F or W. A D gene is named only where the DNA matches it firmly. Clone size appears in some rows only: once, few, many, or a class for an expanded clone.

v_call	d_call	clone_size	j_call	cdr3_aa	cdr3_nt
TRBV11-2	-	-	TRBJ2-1	CASSLDAIQNEQFF	TGTGCCAGCAGCTTAGATGCGATTCAGAATGAGCAGTTCTTC
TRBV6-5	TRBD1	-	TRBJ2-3	CASSPYRGQADTQYF	TGTGCCAGCAGTCCTTACAGGGGGCAGGCCGATACGCAGTATTTT
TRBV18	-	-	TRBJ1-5	CASSPVSGTEGQPQHF	TGTGCCAGCTCACCGGTCAGCGGGACTGAGGGGCAGCCCCAGCATTTT
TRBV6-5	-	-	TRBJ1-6	CASSEGTGISPLHF	TGTGCCAGCAGTGAAGGGACGGGGATTTCACCCCTCCACTTT
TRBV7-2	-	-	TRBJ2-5	CASSPGQVGETQYF	TGTGCCAGCAGCCCGGGACAAGTCGGGGAGACCCAGTACTTC
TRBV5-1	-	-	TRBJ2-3	CASNTGDRGDTQYF	TGCGCCAGCAACACGGGGGACCGGGGAGATACGCAGTATTTT
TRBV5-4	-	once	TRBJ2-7	CASSRGDNSYEQYF	TGTGCCAGCAGCCGAGGGGACAACTCCTACGAGCAGTACTTC
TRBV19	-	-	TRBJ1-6	CASSPLVDSPLHF	TGTGCCAGTAGCCCCCTCGTCGATTCACCCCTCCACTTT
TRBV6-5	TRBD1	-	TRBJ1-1	CASSSLTGEKGAFF	TGTGCCAGCAGTTCCTTGACAGGGGAGAAGGGAGCTTTCTTT
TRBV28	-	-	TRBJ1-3	CASIGDISGNTIYF	TGTGCCAGCATAGGAGACATATCTGGAAACACCATATATTTT
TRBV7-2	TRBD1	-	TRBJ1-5	CASSRTGVDNQPQHF	TGTGCCAGCAGCCGGACAGGGGTAGACAATCAGCCCCAGCATTTT
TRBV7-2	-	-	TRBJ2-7	CASSFQQGNEQYF	TGTGCCAGCAGCTTTCAGCAGGGAAACGAGCAGTACTTC
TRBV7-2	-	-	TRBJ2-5	CASSLGNPGTQYF	TGTGCCAGCAGCTTAGGGAACCCGGGGACCCAGTACTTC
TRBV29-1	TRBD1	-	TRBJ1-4	CSVETGPEKLFF	TGCAGCGTTGAGACAGGGCCTGAAAAACTGTTTTTT
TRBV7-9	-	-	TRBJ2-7	CASSPSSYEQYF	TGTGCCAGCAGCCCGAGCTCCTACGAGCAGTACTTC
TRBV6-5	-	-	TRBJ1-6	CASSRTGDSPLHF	TGTGCCAGCAGTCGGACGGGTGATTCACCCCTCCACTTT
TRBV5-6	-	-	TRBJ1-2	CASSLATASYGYTF	TGTGCCAGCAGCCTTGCGACGGCTTCCTATGGCTACACCTTC
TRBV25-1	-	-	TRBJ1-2	CASSEWRQGYGYTF	TGTGCCAGCAGTGAATGGAGGCAGGGGTATGGCTACACCTTC
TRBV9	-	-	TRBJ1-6	CASSVVQDSPLHF	TGTGCCAGCAGCGTAGTCCAGGATTCACCCCTCCACTTT
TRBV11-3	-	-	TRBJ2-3	CASSPSSGTDTQYF	TGTGCCAGCAGCCCGTCTAGCGGCACAGATACGCAGTATTTT
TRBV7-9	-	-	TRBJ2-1	CASRRAVQWGYEQFF	TGTGCCAGCAGGCGGGCAGTACAATGGGGTTATGAGCAGTTCTTC
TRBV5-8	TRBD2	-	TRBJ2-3	CASSFARLAAPTDTQYF	TGTGCCAGCAGCTTTGCCCGACTAGCGGCTCCCACAGATACGCAGTATTTT